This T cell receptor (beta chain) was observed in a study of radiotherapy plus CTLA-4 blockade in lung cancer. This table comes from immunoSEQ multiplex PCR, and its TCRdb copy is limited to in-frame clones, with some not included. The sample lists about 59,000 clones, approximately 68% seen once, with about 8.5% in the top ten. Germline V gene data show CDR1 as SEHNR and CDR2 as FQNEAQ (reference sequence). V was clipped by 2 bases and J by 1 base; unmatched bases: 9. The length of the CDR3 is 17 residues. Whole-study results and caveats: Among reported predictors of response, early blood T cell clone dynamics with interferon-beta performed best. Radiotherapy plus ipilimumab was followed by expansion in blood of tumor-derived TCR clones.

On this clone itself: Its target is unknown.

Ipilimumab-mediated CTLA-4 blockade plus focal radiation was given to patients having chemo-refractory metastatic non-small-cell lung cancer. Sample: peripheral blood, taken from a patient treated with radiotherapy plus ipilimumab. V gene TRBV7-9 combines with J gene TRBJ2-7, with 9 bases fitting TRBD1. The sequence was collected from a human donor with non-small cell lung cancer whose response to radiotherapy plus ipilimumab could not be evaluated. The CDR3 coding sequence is TGTGCCAGCAGCTTAAGTTATACCGGGACAGGGTCCTACGAGCAGTACTTC. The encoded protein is CASSLSYTGTGSYEQYF.